This T cell receptor (beta chain) derives from a study of T cell repertoires in cytomegalovirus infection. Using its own MiXCR run on the reads, TCRdb lists one record per CDR3 protein. This sample has 250,000 to 300,000 distinct CDR3 sequences; approximately 13% occur once, and the top ten carry around 8.1%. The CDR3 has 14 amino acids. The germline V gene encodes CDR1 SGHTA and CDR2 FQGNSA. V was pared by 4 bases and J by 5 bases, with 14 bases between. This clonotype was observed at least ten times. V usage is TRBV7-2 and J usage is TRBJ1-1; D gene unclear. This sequence originates from a human donor in good health (CMV status not recorded). Some clones in this sample may be carry-over from other donors' samples. The source material was PBMCs. CDR3 in amino acids: CASSSARLGTEAFF. CDR3 nucleotides: TGTGCCAGCAGCTCCGCGAGGCTAGGAACTGAAGCTTTCTTT.